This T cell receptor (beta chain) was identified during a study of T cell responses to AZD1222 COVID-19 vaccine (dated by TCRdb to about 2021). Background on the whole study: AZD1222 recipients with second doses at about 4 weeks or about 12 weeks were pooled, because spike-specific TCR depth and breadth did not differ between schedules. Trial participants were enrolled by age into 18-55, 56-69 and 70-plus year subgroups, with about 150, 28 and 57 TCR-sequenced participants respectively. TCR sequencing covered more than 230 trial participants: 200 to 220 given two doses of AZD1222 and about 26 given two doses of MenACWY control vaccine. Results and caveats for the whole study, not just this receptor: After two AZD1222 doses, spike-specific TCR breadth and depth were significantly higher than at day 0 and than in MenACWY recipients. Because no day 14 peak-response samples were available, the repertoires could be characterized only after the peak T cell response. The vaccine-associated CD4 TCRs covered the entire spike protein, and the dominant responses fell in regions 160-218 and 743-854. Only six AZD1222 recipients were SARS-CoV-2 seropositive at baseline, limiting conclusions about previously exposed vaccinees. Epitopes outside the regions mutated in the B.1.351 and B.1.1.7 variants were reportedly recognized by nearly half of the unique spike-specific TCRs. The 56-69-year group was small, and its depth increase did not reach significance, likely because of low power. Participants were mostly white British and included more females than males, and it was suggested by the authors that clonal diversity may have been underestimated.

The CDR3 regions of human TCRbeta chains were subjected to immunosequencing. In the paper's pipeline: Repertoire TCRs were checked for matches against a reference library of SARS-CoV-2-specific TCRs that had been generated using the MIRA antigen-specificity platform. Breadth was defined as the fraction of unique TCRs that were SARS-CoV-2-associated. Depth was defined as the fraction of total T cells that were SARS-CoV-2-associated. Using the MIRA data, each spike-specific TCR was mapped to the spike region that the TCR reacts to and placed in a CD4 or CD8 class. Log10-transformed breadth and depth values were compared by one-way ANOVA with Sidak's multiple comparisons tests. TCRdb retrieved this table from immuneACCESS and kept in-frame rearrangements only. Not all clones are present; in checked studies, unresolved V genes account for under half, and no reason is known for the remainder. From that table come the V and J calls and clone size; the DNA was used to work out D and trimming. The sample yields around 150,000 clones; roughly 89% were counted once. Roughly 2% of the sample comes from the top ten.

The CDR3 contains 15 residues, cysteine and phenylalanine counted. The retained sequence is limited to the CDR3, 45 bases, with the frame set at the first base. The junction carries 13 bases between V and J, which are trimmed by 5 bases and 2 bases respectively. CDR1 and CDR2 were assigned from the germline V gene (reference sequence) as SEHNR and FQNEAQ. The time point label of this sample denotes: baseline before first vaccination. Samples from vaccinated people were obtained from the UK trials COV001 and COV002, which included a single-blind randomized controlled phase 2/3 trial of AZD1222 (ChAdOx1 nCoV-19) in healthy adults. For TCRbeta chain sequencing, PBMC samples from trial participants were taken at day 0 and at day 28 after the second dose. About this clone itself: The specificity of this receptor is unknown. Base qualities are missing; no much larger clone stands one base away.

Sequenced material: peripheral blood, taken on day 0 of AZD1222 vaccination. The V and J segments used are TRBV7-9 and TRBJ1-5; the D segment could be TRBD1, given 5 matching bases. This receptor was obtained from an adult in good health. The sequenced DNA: TGTGCCAGCAGCGAAGGGACCGCTGGCAATCAGCCCCAGCATTTT. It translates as CASSEGTAGNQPQHF.